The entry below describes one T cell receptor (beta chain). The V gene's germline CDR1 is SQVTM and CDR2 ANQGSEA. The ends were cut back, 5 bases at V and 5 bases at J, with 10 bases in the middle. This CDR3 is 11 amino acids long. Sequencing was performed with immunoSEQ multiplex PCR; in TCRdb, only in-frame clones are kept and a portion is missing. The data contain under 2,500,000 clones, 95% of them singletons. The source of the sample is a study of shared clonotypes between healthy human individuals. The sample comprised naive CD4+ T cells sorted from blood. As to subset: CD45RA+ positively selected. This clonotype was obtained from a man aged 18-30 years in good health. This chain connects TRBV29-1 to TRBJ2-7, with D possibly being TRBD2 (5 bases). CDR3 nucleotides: TGCAGCGTTTGGTCCGGGGACGAGCAGTACTTC. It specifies CSVWSGDEQYF.